The 7 T cell receptor beta chains listed next were all sequenced from one sample in a study of early T cells in non-severe SARS-CoV-2 infection. Each CDR3 protein is one row after TCRdb ran MiXCR on the 5' RACE reads. This table has tens of thousands of distinct CDR3 sequences, 4.5% to 5% appearing once. Sequenced: whole blood. The source of these receptors is an adult who was a healthcare worker with PCR-confirmed SARS-CoV-2 infection or an uninfected control (not recorded which).

This clonotype has a count of ten or more. This sequence joins TRBV6-1 and TRBJ2-1; possible D gene TRBD2, 5 bases. Trimming removed 2 bases at V and 4 bases at J, with 15 bases between. CDR1 is MNHNS and CDR2 is SASEGT in the germline V gene. This CDR3 is 16 amino acids long. CDR3 sequence reads: CASSEYGGSFYNEQFF. The DNA for the CDR3 is TGTGCCAGCAGTGAATACGGCGGGTCTTTTTACAATGAGCAGTTCTTC.

This clonotype was seen a handful of times. The chain carries TRBV2 and TRBJ2-1; no reliable D call. The V and J ends lost 3 bases and 4 bases respectively, with 16 bases between them. Per germline, CDR1 SNHLY and CDR2 FYNNEI. The CDR3 runs 16 residues. CDR3 sequence (DNA): TGTGCCAGCAGTGAGAATCCGGGTTCCCTATACAATGAGCAGTTCTTC. Encoded protein: CASSENPGSLYNEQFF.

This clonotype has at least ten counts. The CDR3 is CASGLGGAHGYTF. The CDR3 coding sequence is TGTGCTAGTGGTTTAGGGGGGGCTCATGGCTACACCTTC. This rearrangement joins TRBV12-5 to TRBJ1-2; tentatively, D is TRBD1 (6 bases). The CDR3 is 13 amino acids. Trimming took 3 bases from V and 6 from J, leaving 11 bases between them. CDR1 is LGHNT, CDR2 FRNRAP, per germline.

This clonotype was observed many times. The rearrangement joins TRBV7-2 to TRBJ2-6; 8 nucleotides match TRBD1. The CDR3 has 17 residues. After removal of 4 bases from V and 4 bases from J, the junction contained 9 bases not matched to a gene. In germline, CDR1 is SGHTA, CDR2 FQGNSA. CDR3: CASSWTGTASGANVLTF. DNA for the CDR3: TGTGCCAGCAGCTGGACAGGGACAGCTTCCGGGGCCAACGTCCTGACTTTC. Based on the CDR3 plus reference TRBV7-2 and TRBJ2-6, the full variable domain is GAGVSQSPSNKVTEKGKDVELRCDPISGHTALYWYRQSLGQGLEFLIYFQGNSAPDKSGLPSDRFSAERTGGSVSTLTIQRTQQEDSAVYLCASSWTGTASGANVLTFGAGSRLTVL.

This clonotype has at least ten counts. The chain has TRBV7-9 and TRBJ2-1; TRBD1 is a possible D gene (6 bases). The germline V and J ends were trimmed by 4 bases and 6 bases, with 16 bases remaining between them. This CDR3 has 15 amino acids. Germline V gene data show CDR1 as SEHNR and CDR2 as FQNEAQ (reference sequence). The CDR3 here is CASSSDRRAGNEQFF. The DNA for the CDR3 is TGTGCCAGCAGCTCCGACAGGCGGGCCGGCAATGAGCAGTTCTTC. Drawing the rest from reference TRBV7-9 and TRBJ2-1, the complete variable domain is DTGVSQNPRHKITKRGQNVTFRCDPISEHNRLYWYRQTLGQGPEFLTYFQNEAQLEKSRLLSDRFSAERPKGSFSTLEIQRTEQGDSAMYLCASSSDRRAGNEQFFGPGTRLTVL.

This clonotype was counted ten times or more. This chain links TRBV30 with TRBJ2-1; D possibly corresponds to TRBD2 (6 bases). The CDR3 sequence is 15 residues long. Germline V gives CDR1 GTSNPN, CDR2 SVGIG (reference sequence). V gave up 5 bases and J gave up 0 bases, with 14 bases separating them. CDR3 amino acids: CAWARDSSSYNEQFF. CDR3 sequence (DNA): TGTGCCTGGGCACGGGACTCAAGCTCCTACAATGAGCAGTTCTTC.

This clonotype has a count of ten or more. The CDR3 DNA follows: TGCAGCGCAAGGGCCGCGAGCAAGGCGACAGATACGCAGTATTTT. The encoded protein is CSARAASKATDTQYF. The chain couples TRBV29-1 to TRBJ2-3, with D hard to call. Trimming left V 7 bases short and J 3 bases short, with 20 bases between. Germline V gene data show CDR1 as SQVTM and CDR2 as ANQGSEA. CDR3 size: 15 residues.